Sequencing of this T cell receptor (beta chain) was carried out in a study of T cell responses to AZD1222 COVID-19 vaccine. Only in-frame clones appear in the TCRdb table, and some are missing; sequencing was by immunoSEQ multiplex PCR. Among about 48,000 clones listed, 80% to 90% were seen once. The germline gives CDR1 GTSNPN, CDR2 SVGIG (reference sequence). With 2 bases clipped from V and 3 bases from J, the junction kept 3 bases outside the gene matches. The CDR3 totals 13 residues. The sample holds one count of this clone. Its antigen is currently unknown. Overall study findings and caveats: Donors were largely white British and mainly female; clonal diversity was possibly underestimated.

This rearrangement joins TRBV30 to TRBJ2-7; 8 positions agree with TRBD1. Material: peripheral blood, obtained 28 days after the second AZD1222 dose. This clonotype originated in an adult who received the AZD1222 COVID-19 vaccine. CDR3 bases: TGTGCCTGGAGTCCCGGGACAGGCTACGAGCAGTACTTC. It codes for CAWSPGTGYEQYF.